This T cell receptor beta chain is drawn from a study of T cell changes during pregnancy in multiple sclerosis. The CDR3 contains 13 residues. Trimming pared 7 bases from V and 8 bases from J, leaving 14 bases between. CDR1 is LNHDA and CDR2 is SQIVND in the germline V gene (reference sequence). TCRdb's table, derived via immunoSEQ multiplex PCR, lists solely in-frame clones and lacks some. The table lists 20,000 to 25,000 clones, around four fifths of them singletons. The receptor comes from a female donor in good health, enrolled as a control in a pregnancy study. The material was CD8+ T cells from peripheral blood mononuclear cells, obtained in the first trimester of pregnancy. The chain is built from TRBV19 and TRBJ1-4, with D possibly matching TRBD1 (5 bases). The CDR3 loop is CASNQLRGEKLFF. CDR3 bases: TGTGCCAGTAATCAACTCCGGGGGGAAAAACTGTTTTTT.